The rows below give T cell receptor beta chains drawn from one sample of a study of CD8 T cells in ankylosing spondylitis. TCRdb itself ran the 5' RACE reads through MiXCR, one entry per CDR3 protein. The sample yields fewer than 750,000 distinct CDR3 sequences, around a fifth seen once. Material for sequencing was blood, either unsorted or a sorted T cell fraction (not recorded which). The receptors were gathered from a male donor with ankylosing spondylitis. Each CDR3 is given with its conserved first and last residue. A D gene is named only where the DNA matches it firmly. Some rows mark clone size as missing; the rest say once, few, many or name a class of expanded clone.

V gene,clone size,D gene,CDR3 length,J gene,CDR3 DNA,CDR3 protein
TRBV9,few,TRBD1,17,TRBJ2-1,TGTGCCAGCAGCGTACCCGGACAGGGGACGACTTACAATGAGCAGTTCTTC,CASSVPGQGTTYNEQFF
TRBV6-2/TRBV6-3,few,TRBD1,15,TRBJ2-7,TGTGCCAGCAGAAACGACGGGACAGACCACTACGAGCAGTACTTC,CASRNDGTDHYEQYF
TRBV28,NA,NA,17,TRBJ1-2,TGTGCCAGCAGTCCAATATATGCGGCGGGGGGCAACTATGGCTACACCTTC,CASSPIYAAGGNYGYTF
TRBV5-1,many,NA,14,TRBJ1-1,TGCGCCAGCAGCTTGGCTACGGTGAACACTGAAGCTTTCTTT,CASSLATVNTEAFF
TRBV10-3,many,NA,15,TRBJ2-7,TGTGCCATCGGAGGGACCGCCGAACGCTCCTACGAGCAGTACTTC,CAIGGTAERSYEQYF
TRBV5-1,NA,NA,13,TRBJ1-1,TGCGCCAGCAGCTTGCTGGAGTACACTGAAGCTTTCTTT,CASSLLEYTEAFF
TRBV4-1,NA,NA,17,TRBJ1-1,TGCGCCAGCAGCCAAGAAGGGTTTGCACCCATGAACACTGAAGCTTTCTTT,CASSQEGFAPMNTEAFF
TRBV3-1,NA,NA,14,TRBJ1-1,TGTGCCAGCAGTTTCGGATCGACCCCCACTGAAGCTTTCTTT,CASSFGSTPTEAFF
TRBV14,few,NA,15,TRBJ2-2,TGTGCCAGCAGCCAAGTGGGACACAACACCGGGGAGCTGTTTTTT,CASSQVGHNTGELFF
TRBV2,NA,NA,14,TRBJ1-5,TGTGCCAGCAGTGGCCTACAGGGAGATCAGCCCCAGCATTTT,CASSGLQGDQPQHF
TRBV13,NA,TRBD2,16,TRBJ2-5,TGTGCCAGCAGCCAAGGGACTAGCGGGAGTTGGGAGACCCAGTACTTC,CASSQGTSGSWETQYF
TRBV28,few,NA,13,TRBJ2-1,TGTGCCAGCACCCCGCGGGTCTACAATGAGCAGTTCTTC,CASTPRVYNEQFF
TRBV28,many,NA,15,TRBJ1-1,TGTGCCAGCAGTTTAGTGGTCAGTAAGAACACTGAAGCTTTCTTT,CASSLVVSKNTEAFF
TRBV27,many,NA,16,TRBJ1-2,TGTGCCAGCAGTTTATCGATGGGCAGAAGGAACTATGGCTACACCTTC,CASSLSMGRRNYGYTF
TRBV5-1,few,NA,15,TRBJ1-1,TGCGCCAGCAGCTTGGACCCAACAGCGAACACTGAAGCTTTCTTT,CASSLDPTANTEAFF
TRBV20-1,few,NA,11,TRBJ2-7,TGCAGTGCGCAGGACCGCTACGAGCAGTACTTC,CSAQDRYEQYF
TRBV11-2,NA,TRBD1,15,TRBJ2-7,TGTGCCAGCAGCTTAGGTGGGACAGGGCCCTACGAGCAGTACTTC,CASSLGGTGPYEQYF
TRBV5-1,NA,NA,15,TRBJ2-2,TGCGCCAGCAGCCCATCAGCATTCGTGACCGGGGAGCTGTTTTTT,CASSPSAFVTGELFF
TRBV20-1,few,NA,15,TRBJ1-5,TGCAGTGCTAGAGATCAGAGGCAGGGAAATCAGCCCCAGCATTTT,CSARDQRQGNQPQHF
TRBV2,few,TRBD1,14,TRBJ2-7,TGTGCCAGTGAGCCCCGGGACAGTTCCTACGAGCAGTACTTC,CASEPRDSSYEQYF
TRBV29-1,NA,TRBD1,13,TRBJ2-7,TGCAGCGTTCAGGACAGGGAATACTACGAGCAGTACTTC,CSVQDREYYEQYF
TRBV7-9,few,NA,13,TRBJ1-4,TGTGCCAGCAGCTTCGAGACATTTGAAAAACTGTTTTTT,CASSFETFEKLFF
TRBV11-2,NA,NA,16,TRBJ2-7,TGTGCCAGCAGCCAGGGGGGTCGCGGGACCGCCTGGGAGCAGTACTTC,CASSQGGRGTAWEQYF
TRBV24-1,NA,NA,13,TRBJ2-3,TGTGCCACTAGTCGGAGGGACACAGATACGCAGTATTTT,CATSRRDTDTQYF
TRBV11-1,few,TRBD1,15,TRBJ2-2,TGTGCCAGCAGCTTAGTTACAGGGGCAGCCGGGGAGCTGTTTTTT,CASSLVTGAAGELFF
TRBV29-1,NA,NA,13,TRBJ2-7,TGCAGCGTTGTACCGGCCGGCTCCTACGAGCAGTACTTC,CSVVPAGSYEQYF
TRBV20-1,NA,TRBD2,13,TRBJ2-1,TGCAGTGCCAGGACTAGCGGGGCGAGTGAGCAGTTCTTC,CSARTSGASEQFF